Given below is one TCR beta chain in context. Antigen specificity is unknown. J lost 0 bases, V lost 5 bases, and 7 bases had no gene match. Germline assignment: CDR1 SGHAT and CDR2 FQDESV (reference sequence). CDR3 length equals 16 residues. CD45RO-negative, CCR7-selected cells formed the naive CD8 fraction, which excluded terminally differentiated effector memory CD45RA+ cells. Caucasian adults living in Nashville, Tennessee, provided all samples. The data belong to a study of shared clonotypes between healthy human individuals. Study-level results: In having few donors, the study represented limited genetic and exposure-history diversity. Of the naive CD4 clonotypes, approximately 5% were shared across a few donors.

The genomic DNA of each subset was split evenly across several immunoSEQ plates. Data came from immunoSEQ multiplex PCR; TCRdb stores just in-frame clones and leaves some out. The repertoire holds about 2 million clones, with about 95% as singletons. The genes are TRBV11-1 and TRBJ2-3; 8 bases are a match to TRBD2. The source material was naive CD8+ T cells sorted from blood. The clonotype originates from a young man in good health. In DNA form, the CDR3 reads TGTGCCAGCAGCCTCGCGGGGGGCCTAAGCACAGATACGCAGTATTTT. This sequence encodes CASSLAGGLSTDTQYF.